The 2 T cell receptor beta chains presented below share a single source sample, sequenced in a study of chemoradiotherapy in HPV16-positive cancers. Using immunoSEQ multiplex PCR, the repertoire was profiled, and TCRdb retains in-frame clones only, with some absent. The sample yields about 6,500 clones, around 87% seen once. Source: tumor tissue, taken from a patient who underwent chemoradiotherapy. The source is a human donor with HPV-associated anogenital cancer.

V and J are TRBV7-9 and TRBJ2-7, with D possibly being TRBD1 or TRBD2 (5 bases each). Trimming stripped 4 bases from V and 2 bases from J, with 6 bases between. The CDR3 spans 12 residues. Germline V gene lookup returns CDR1 SEHNR and CDR2 FQNEAQ (reference sequence). The CDR3, as DNA: TGTGCCAGCAGCTGGGACCCCTACGAGCAGTACTTC. This sequence encodes CASSWDPYEQYF.

For the CDR3, the DNA is TGTGCCAGCAGCTTAGGGCAGATTCAAGAGACCCAGTACTTC. Its protein product is CASSLGQIQETQYF. V gene TRBV7-2 combines with J gene TRBJ2-5, with D unclear. The V end was cut by 1 base, the J end by 2 bases, with 8 bases between. Germline V CDR1 and CDR2: SGHTA, FQGNSA. The CDR3 runs to 14 residues.